This TCR beta chain comes out of a study of T cell changes during pregnancy in multiple sclerosis. TCRdb keeps only in-frame clones here, not all; method: immunoSEQ multiplex PCR. Seen here are tens of thousands of clones, under 95% observed once, and the top ten hold around 4.9%. V shed 0 bases and J shed 0 bases, with 9 bases lying between them. This CDR3 contains 15 residues. Germline lookup yields CDR1 ENHRY and CDR2 SYGVKD. This receptor was identified in a female donor in good health, enrolled as a control in a pregnancy study. The sequencing used peripheral blood, collected in the first trimester of pregnancy. V and J are TRBV10-3 and TRBJ2-7, with D perhaps matching TRBD2 (6 bases). CDR3 protein: CAISESTGVSYEQYF. The CDR3 nucleotides read TGTGCCATCAGTGAGTCAACGGGAGTCTCCTACGAGCAGTACTTC.